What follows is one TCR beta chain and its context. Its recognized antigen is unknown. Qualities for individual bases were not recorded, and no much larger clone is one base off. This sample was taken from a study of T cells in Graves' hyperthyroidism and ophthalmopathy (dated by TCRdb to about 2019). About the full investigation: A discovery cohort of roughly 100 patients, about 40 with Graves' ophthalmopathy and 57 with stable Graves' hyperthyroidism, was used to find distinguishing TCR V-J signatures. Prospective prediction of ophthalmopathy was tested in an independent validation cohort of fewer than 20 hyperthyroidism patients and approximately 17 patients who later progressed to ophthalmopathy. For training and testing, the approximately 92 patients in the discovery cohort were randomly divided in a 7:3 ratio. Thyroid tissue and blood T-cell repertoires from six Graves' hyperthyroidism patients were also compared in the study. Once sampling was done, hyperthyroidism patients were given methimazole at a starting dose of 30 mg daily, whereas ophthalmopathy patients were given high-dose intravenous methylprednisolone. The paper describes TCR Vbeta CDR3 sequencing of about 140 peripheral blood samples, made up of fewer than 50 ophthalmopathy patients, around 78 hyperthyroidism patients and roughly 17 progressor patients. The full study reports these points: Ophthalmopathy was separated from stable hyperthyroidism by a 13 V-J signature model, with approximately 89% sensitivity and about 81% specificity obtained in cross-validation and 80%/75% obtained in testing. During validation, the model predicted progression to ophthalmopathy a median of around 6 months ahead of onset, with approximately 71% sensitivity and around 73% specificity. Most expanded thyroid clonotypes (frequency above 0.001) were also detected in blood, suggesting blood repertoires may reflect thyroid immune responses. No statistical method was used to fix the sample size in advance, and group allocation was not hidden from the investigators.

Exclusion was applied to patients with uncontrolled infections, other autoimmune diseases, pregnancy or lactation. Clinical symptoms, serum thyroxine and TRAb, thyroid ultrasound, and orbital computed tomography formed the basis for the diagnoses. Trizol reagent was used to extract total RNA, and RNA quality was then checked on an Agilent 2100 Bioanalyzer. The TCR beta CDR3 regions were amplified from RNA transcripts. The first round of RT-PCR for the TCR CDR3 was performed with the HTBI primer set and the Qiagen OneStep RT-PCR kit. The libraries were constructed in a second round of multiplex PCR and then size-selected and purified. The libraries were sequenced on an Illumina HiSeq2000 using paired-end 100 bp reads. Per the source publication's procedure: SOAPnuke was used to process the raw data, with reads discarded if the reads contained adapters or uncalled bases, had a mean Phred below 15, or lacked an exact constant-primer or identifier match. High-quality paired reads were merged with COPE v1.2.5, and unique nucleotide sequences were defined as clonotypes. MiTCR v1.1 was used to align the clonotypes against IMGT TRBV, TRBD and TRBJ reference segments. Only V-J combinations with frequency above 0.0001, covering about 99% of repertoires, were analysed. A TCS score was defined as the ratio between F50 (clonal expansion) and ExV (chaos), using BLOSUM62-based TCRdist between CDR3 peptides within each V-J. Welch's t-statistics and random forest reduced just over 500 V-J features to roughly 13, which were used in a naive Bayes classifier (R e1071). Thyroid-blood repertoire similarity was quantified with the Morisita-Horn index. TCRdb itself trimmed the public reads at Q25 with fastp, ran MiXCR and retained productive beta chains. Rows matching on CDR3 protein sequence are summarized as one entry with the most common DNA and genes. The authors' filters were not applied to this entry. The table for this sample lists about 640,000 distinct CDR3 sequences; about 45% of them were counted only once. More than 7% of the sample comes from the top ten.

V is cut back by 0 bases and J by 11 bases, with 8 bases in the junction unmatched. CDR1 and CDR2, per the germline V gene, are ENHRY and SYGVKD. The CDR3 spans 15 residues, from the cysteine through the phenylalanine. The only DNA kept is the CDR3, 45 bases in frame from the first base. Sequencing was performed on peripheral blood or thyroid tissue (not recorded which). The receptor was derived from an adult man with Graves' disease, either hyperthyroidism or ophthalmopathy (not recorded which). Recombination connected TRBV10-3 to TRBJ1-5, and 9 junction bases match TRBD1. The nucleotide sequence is TGTGCCATCAGTGAGTCGTTACAGGGGGCGCGGACCCAGCATTTT. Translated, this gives CAISESLQGARTQHF.